This TCR beta chain emerged from a study of T cell repertoires in cytomegalovirus infection. Using its own MiXCR run on the reads, TCRdb lists one record per CDR3 protein. The repertoire holds some 900,000 distinct CDR3 sequences, with about 30% as singletons. Between the trimmed V and J ends, which lost 6 bases and 7 bases, there was a span of 10 bases. Germline loops: CDR1 SEHNR, CDR2 FQNEAQ (reference sequence). The CDR3 is made up of 11 amino acids. Note on this clonotype: Its antigen remains unknown.

The sample here was cultured CD8+ T cells from PBMCs, taken from culture after CMV antigen stimulation. The J gene is TRBJ2-7, the V gene TRBV7-9; tentatively, D is TRBD1 (6 bases). The TCR comes from a human donor in good health (CMV status not recorded). Some clones in this sample may be carry-over from other donors' samples. CDR3 sequence reads: CASRDRSEQYF. DNA for the CDR3: TGTGCCAGCAGGGACAGATCTGAGCAGTACTTC.